The clone carrying this T cell receptor beta chain was counted only a few times. Its antigen is not known. Sample-barcoded 5' priming and a J-beta primer mix drove a second PCR of roughly 7 to 11 cycles. A template-switch adaptor with 12 random nucleotides tagged each cDNA molecule. All samples gave at least 2.5 million CDR3-containing paired-end reads. TCRdb re-called the 5' RACE reads through MiXCR, storing one row per CDR3 protein. The sample carries approximately 690,000 distinct CDR3 sequences, 40% to 50% recorded once. The data stem from a study of blood T cells in healthy people across ages. Whole-study findings and limits: Diversity was estimated from one million T cells, and these estimates were considered underestimates.

This TCR was recovered from a man older than 75 in good health. The sample consisted of blood.

In nucleotides, the CDR3 is TGTGCCAGCAGTCCGTCGGACAGGGGGAGGAATACGCAGTATTTT. This encodes CASSPSDRGRNTQYF. This chain connects TRBV12-3 or TRBV12-4 to TRBJ2-3; the match to TRBD1 covers 10 bases. The CDR3 consists of 15 residues. V shed 5 bases, J shed 7 bases, and the junction held 9 bases outside the gene matches.